The 3 T cell receptor beta chains listed next were all sequenced from one sample in a study of T cell repertoires in cytomegalovirus infection. Using its own MiXCR run on the reads, TCRdb lists one record per CDR3 protein. The sample has about half a million distinct CDR3 sequences, approximately 46% seen once. The antigens for these receptors are not known. The sample was cultured PBMCs, taken from culture after CMV antigen stimulation. All receptors derive from a human donor in good health (CMV status not recorded). Some clones in this sample may be carry-over from other donors' samples.

There are a few counts of this clonotype. This chain connects TRBV7-2 to TRBJ1-2; D is undetermined. CDR3 length equals 14 residues. Deletions cut 2 bases from V and 8 bases from J, with 15 bases between. CDR1 and CDR2 (germline): SGHTA, FQGNSA. CDR3 sequence reads: CASSLQSARSGYTF. The CDR3, as DNA: TGTGCCAGCAGCTTACAATCGGCCAGATCGGGCTACACCTTC.

J is TRBJ2-1 and V is TRBV7-2; TRBD2 matches at 7 bases. Unmatched junction bases numbered 19, after V lost 2 bases and J lost 6 bases. The germline V gene encodes CDR1 SGHTA and CDR2 FQGNSA. There are 19 residues in the CDR3. Here the CDR3 reads CASSLTWWFQGGDGNEQFF. The CDR3 DNA reads TGTGCCAGCAGCTTAACATGGTGGTTTCAGGGAGGGGATGGCAATGAGCAGTTCTTC.

The rearrangement uses TRBV10-3 and TRBJ2-3; D not certain. The V end lost 4 bases, the J end lost 6 bases, and 11 bases lay between the germline ends. There are 13 residues in the CDR3. Germline loops: CDR1 ENHRY, CDR2 SYGVKD. CDR3 sequence: CAISASPEDTQYF. The CDR3 bases are TGTGCCATCAGTGCTTCACCCGAGGATACGCAGTATTTT.